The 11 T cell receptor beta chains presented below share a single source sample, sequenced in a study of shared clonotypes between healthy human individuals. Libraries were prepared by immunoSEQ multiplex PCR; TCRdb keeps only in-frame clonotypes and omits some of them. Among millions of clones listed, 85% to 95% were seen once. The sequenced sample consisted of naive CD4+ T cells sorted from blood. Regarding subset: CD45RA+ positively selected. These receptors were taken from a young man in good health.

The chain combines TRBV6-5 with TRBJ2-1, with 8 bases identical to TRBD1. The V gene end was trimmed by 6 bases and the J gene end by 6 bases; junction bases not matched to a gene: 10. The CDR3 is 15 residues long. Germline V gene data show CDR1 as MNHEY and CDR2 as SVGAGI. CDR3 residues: CASRGGQERVNEQFF. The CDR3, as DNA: TGTGCCAGCAGGGGGGGACAGGAAAGGGTCAATGAGCAGTTCTTC.

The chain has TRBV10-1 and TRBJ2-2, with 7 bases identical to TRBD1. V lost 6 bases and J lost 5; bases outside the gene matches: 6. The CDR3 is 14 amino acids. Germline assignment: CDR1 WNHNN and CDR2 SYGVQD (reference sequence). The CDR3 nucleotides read TGCGCCAGCAGGGGACAGAAAAAAACCGGGGAGCTGTTTTTT. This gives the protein CASRGQKKTGELFF.

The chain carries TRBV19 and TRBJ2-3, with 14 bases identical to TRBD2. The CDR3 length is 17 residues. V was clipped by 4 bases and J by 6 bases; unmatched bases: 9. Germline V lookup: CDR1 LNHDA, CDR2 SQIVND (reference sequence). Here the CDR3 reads CASSKGGTSGSTDTQYF. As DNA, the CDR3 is TGTGCCAGTAGTAAGGGGGGGACTAGCGGGAGTACTGATACGCAGTATTTT. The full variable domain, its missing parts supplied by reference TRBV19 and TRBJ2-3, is DGGITQSPKYLFRKEGQNVTLSCEQNLNHDAMYWYRQDPGQGLRLIYYSQIVNDFQKGDIAEGYSVSREKKESFPLTVTSAQKNPTAFYLCASSKGGTSGSTDTQYFGPGTRLTVL.

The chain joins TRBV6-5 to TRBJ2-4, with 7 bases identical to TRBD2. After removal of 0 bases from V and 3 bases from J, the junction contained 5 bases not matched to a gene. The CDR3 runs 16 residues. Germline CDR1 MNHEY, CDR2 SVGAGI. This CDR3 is CASSYSSGTNKNIQYF. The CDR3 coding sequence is TGTGCCAGCAGTTACTCGAGCGGGACCAACAAAAACATTCAGTACTTC.

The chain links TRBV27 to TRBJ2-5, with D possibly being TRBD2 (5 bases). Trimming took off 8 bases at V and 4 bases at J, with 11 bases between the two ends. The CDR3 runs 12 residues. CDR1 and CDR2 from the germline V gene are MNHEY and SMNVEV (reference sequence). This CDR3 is CASSRGGETQYF. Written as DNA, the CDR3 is TGTGCCAGCTCCCGGGGTGGAGAGACCCAGTACTTC.

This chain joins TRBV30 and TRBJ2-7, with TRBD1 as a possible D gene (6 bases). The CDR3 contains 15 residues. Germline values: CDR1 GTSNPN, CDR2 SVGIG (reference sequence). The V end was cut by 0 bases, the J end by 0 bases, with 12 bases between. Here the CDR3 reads CAWSVVGHLSYEQYF. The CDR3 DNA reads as TGTGCCTGGAGTGTAGTGGGACACCTCTCCTACGAGCAGTACTTC.

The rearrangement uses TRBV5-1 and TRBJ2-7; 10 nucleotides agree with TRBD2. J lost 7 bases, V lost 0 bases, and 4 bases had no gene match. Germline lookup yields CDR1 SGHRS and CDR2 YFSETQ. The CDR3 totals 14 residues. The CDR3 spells CASSLDLAGVEQYF. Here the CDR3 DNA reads TGCGCCAGCAGCTTGGACCTAGCGGGAGTTGAGCAGTACTTC.

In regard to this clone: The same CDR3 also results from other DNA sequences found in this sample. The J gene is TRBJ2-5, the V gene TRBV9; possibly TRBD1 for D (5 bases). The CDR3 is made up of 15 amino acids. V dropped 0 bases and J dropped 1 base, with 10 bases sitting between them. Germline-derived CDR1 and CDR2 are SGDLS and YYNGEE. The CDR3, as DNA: TGTGCCAGCAGCGTAGCCACAGGCATCCAAGAGACCCAGTACTTC. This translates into CASSVATGIQETQYF.

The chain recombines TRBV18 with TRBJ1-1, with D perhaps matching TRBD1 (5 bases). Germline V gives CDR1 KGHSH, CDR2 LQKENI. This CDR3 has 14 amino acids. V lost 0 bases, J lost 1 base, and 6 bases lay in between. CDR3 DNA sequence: TGTGCCAGCTCACCACCACAGGCGAACACTGAAGCTTTCTTT. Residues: CASSPPQANTEAFF.

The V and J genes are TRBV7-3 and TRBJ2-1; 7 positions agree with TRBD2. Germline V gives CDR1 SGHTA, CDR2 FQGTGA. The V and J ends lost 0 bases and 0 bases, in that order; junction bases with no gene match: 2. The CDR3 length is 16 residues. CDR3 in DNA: TGTGCCAGCAGCTTAACGAGGGACTACTCCTACAATGAGCAGTTCTTC. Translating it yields CASSLTRDYSYNEQFF.

CDR3 loop: CASSDFSTGTDTQYF. In DNA form, the CDR3 reads TGTGCCAGCAGTGACTTCAGCACGGGCACAGATACGCAGTATTTT. The V gene is TRBV25-1, the J gene TRBJ2-3, with D hard to call. CDR1 and CDR2 from the germline V gene are MGHDK and SYGVNS. The CDR3 is made up of 15 amino acids. Trimming took 3 bases from V and 1 from J, leaving 11 bases between them. Combining the CDR3 with reference TRBV25-1 and TRBJ2-3 gives the whole variable domain EADIYQTPRYLVIGTGKKITLECSQTMGHDKMYWYQQDPGMELHLIHYSYGVNSTEKGDLSSESTVSRIRTEHFPLTLESARPSHTSQYLCASSDFSTGTDTQYFGPGTRLTVL.